The 20 T cell receptor beta chains in this list originate from one sample, sequenced in a study of regulatory T cells in long-lasting Graves disease. CDR3-region Arm-PCR and iRepertoire HTBI primers produced the TCR beta libraries. TCRdb reprocessed the multiplex PCR reads with MiXCR, giving one entry per CDR3 protein. The sample carries 390,000 or so distinct CDR3 sequences, about 11% recorded once. Time point meaning: newly diagnosed GD, antithyroid drugs for less than 3 months. The TCR library was prepared using RNA isolated from PBMCs. The sample was also linked to a second study, of T cells in Graves' hyperthyroidism and ophthalmopathy.

Sequences were derived from peripheral blood mononuclear cells (PBMCs), sampled at new diagnosis, from a patient treated with antithyroid drugs. These TCRs come from a woman in her late teens or twenties with Graves disease.

This clonotype was counted many times. The chain has TRBV27 and TRBJ1-2; tentative D call: TRBD1 (5 bases). This CDR3 comprises 14 residues. Trimming took 2 bases from V and 8 from J, leaving 15 bases between them. Germline V gene lookup returns CDR1 MNHEY and CDR2 SMNVEV (reference sequence). The CDR3 DNA is TGTGCCAGCAGTTTAAGGGGTAGCTTTTTGGGCTACACCTTC. The encoded protein is CASSLRGSFLGYTF.

V and J are TRBV29-1 and TRBJ1-2; D is unresolved. CDR3 length: 13 residues. The V gene lost 1 base and the J gene lost 4 bases, with 10 bases spanning the gap. From germline, CDR1 is SQVTM and CDR2 ANQGSEA. CDR3 DNA sequence: TGCAGCGTTGAAGGGGATCGGATCTATGGCTACACCTTC. It specifies CSVEGDRIYGYTF.

This clonotype has only a few counts. The DNA of the CDR3 is TGTGCCAGCAGCCATTCAGGGGCTCTTTACGAGCAGTACGTC. It specifies CASSHSGALYEQYV. This chain links TRBV3-1 with TRBJ2-7; TRBD1 might be the D (6 bases). The CDR3 contains 14 residues. Germline values: CDR1 LGHDT, CDR2 YNNKEL (reference sequence). Trimming took 3 bases from V and 4 from J, leaving 13 bases between them.

This clonotype was detected ten times or more. The rearrangement links TRBV12-3 or TRBV12-4 to TRBJ2-1, with TRBD2 identical over 9 bases. The CDR3 runs 15 residues. J was trimmed by 9 bases and V by 5 bases; bases with no gene match: 11. CDR3 amino acids: CASSPPAGGFGEQFF. CDR3 bases: TGTGCCAGCAGTCCCCCCGCGGGAGGGTTCGGTGAGCAGTTCTTC.

The chain employs TRBV4-1 and TRBJ1-1, with D perhaps matching TRBD1 (6 bases). The V and J ends lost 1 base and 7 bases respectively, with 10 bases between them. Per the germline V gene, CDR1 is MGHRA and CDR2 is YSYEKL. The CDR3 runs 13 residues. CDR3 in amino acids: CASSQVGTSEAFF. The CDR3 DNA sequence: TGCGCCAGCAGCCAAGTCGGGACAAGTGAAGCTTTCTTT.

This clonotype came up a few times. The chain is built from TRBV20-1 and TRBJ1-4; D is perhaps TRBD1 (6 bases). Germline V gene lookup returns CDR1 DFQATT and CDR2 SNEGSKA (reference sequence). The CDR3 runs to 15 residues. V lost 6 bases, J lost 8 bases, and 22 bases lay in between. DNA for the CDR3: TGCAGTGCCATGCGACAGACAGGCGGCAGCGAAAAACTGTTTTTT. It encodes CSAMRQTGGSEKLFF.

The rearrangement links TRBV9 to TRBJ1-2; D remains ambiguous. The germline V gene encodes CDR1 SGDLS and CDR2 YYNGEE. The CDR3 spans 15 residues. The V end was cut by 0 bases, the J end by 5 bases, with 14 bases between. The CDR3 nucleotides read TGTGCCAGCAGCGTAGCAGAGGGAAGGTGGTATGGCTACACCTTC. This sequence encodes CASSVAEGRWYGYTF.

This clonotype showed up many times. CDR3 amino acids: CATSTPKAAGEGVSTDTQYF. CDR3 DNA: TGTGCCACCAGCACCCCCAAGGCGGCGGGAGAGGGGGTTAGCACAGATACGCAGTATTTT. The chain uses TRBV15 and TRBJ2-3; a weak D match, TRBD2 (7 bases). This CDR3 region has 20 residues. V lost 4 bases and J 0 bases, leaving 26 bases between the germline ends. In germline, CDR1 is LNHNV, CDR2 YYDKDF (reference sequence).

At least ten counts were recorded for this clonotype. The rearrangement uses TRBV20-1 and TRBJ2-7; the match to TRBD2 covers 14 bases. The ends lost 0 bases at V and 4 bases at J; junction bases unmatched: 8. Germline V gene sequence: CDR1 DFQATT, CDR2 SNEGSKA (reference sequence). The CDR3 loop spans 17 amino acids. For the CDR3, the DNA is TGCAGTGCTAGAGATTTGGGACTAGCGGGGGTTACTTACGAGCAGTACTTC. Its translation is CSARDLGLAGVTYEQYF.

This clonotype was picked up many times. The V gene is TRBV4-1, the J gene TRBJ1-5; a possible D gene is TRBD1 (5 bases). Trimming shortened V by 0 bases and J by 4 bases, and 13 bases separated the two germline ends. Germline loops: CDR1 MGHRA, CDR2 YSYEKL. This CDR3 is 16 amino acids long. The CDR3 DNA reads as TGCGCCAGCAGCCAAGATAGGGCAGGGTGGAATCAGCCCCAGCATTTT. This translates into CASSQDRAGWNQPQHF.

V is TRBV27 and J is TRBJ2-7, with D unclear. CDR3 length equals 15 residues. The V end lost 0 bases, the J end lost 3 bases, and 12 bases lay between the germline ends. Germline CDR1 reads MNHEY; CDR2 reads SMNVEV (reference sequence). CDR3 loop: CASSLSLPGLYEQYF. CDR3 in DNA: TGTGCCAGCAGTTTATCGTTACCGGGCCTCTACGAGCAGTACTTC.

The chain employs TRBV29-1 and TRBJ2-5, with 9 bases aligning to TRBD1. Germline V gene data show CDR1 as SQVTM and CDR2 as ANQGSEA. The CDR3 loop spans 15 amino acids. V shed 7 bases and J 5 bases; nucleotides not matched to a gene: 14. The CDR3 nucleotides read TGCAGCGCCGTGACCCGGGACAGGGTATTGGAGACCCAGTACTTC. This gives the protein CSAVTRDRVLETQYF.

V gene TRBV10-3 combines with J gene TRBJ2-3, with D unclear. The CDR3 is made up of 16 amino acids. The germline gives CDR1 ENHRY, CDR2 SYGVKD. Trimming left V 4 bases short and J 0 bases short, with 14 bases between. Here the CDR3 reads CAISVRSEPSTDTQYF. The CDR3 nucleotides read TGTGCCATCAGTGTTCGGTCCGAACCAAGCACAGATACGCAGTATTTT.

In regard to this clonotype: A junction boundary mismatches the germline segment, possibly from a read error. This chain connects TRBV20-1 to TRBJ2-1; either TRBD1 or TRBD2 may fit D (6 bases each). The germline V gene has CDR1 DFQATT and CDR2 SNEGSKA (reference sequence). There are 13 residues in the CDR3. The CDR3 is CSDVLGGYDEQFF. The CDR3 DNA follows: TGCAGTGATGTGCTGGGGGGCTACGATGAGCAGTTCTTC.

This clonotype was observed many times. The chain is built from TRBV6-2 or TRBV6-3 and TRBJ2-7; 7 positions match TRBD2. The CDR3 loop spans 20 amino acids. Trimming took 0 bases from V and 3 from J; bases not matched to a gene: 20. Germline assignment: CDR1 MNHEY and CDR2 SVGEGT. As DNA, the CDR3 is TGTGCCAGCAGTTACTCGATTCGGGGAGGGGAACCCACCTCCCACTACGAGCAGTACTTC. This gives the protein CASSYSIRGGEPTSHYEQYF.

This clonotype was detected many times. The V call is TRBV15, the J call TRBJ1-1; D not resolved. The V end was cut by 0 bases, the J end by 5 bases, with 13 bases between. The CDR3 spans 15 residues. Germline V gives CDR1 LNHNV, CDR2 YYDKDF (reference sequence). The CDR3 is CATSREGGWGTEAFF. The CDR3 DNA reads TGTGCCACCAGCAGAGAGGGAGGGTGGGGAACTGAAGCTTTCTTT.

A word on this clonotype: A read error may explain this, as a much larger clone is one base away. The chain is built from TRBV27 and TRBJ2-3; tentatively, D is TRBD2 (6 bases). Trimming took 8 bases from V and 5 from J, leaving 14 bases between them. This CDR3 is built from 13 residues. Germline CDR1 is MNHEY and CDR2 is SMNVEV (reference sequence). In DNA form, the CDR3 reads TGTGCCAGCCTGGACGGGGAGGAAGATACGCAGTATTTT. Encoded protein: CASLDGEEDTQYF.

On this clonotype itself: This may arise from a read error, as a much more abundant clone is one base away. The CDR3 DNA is TGTCCCAGCGTTAACAGGGGGCAGGTTGAAGCTTTCTTT. Encoded protein: CPSVNRGQVEAFF. The V call is TRBV6-2 or TRBV6-3, the J call TRBJ1-1; 9 bases map to TRBD1. Germline CDR1 MNHEY, CDR2 SVGEGT. The CDR3 is made up of 13 amino acids.

The V call is TRBV4-1, the J call TRBJ2-1; 7 positions agree with TRBD2. With 0 bases clipped from V and 4 bases from J, the junction kept 12 bases outside the gene matches. Germline values: CDR1 MGHRA, CDR2 YSYEKL. The CDR3 covers 18 residues. The CDR3, as DNA: TGCGCCAGCAGCCAAGACGGTCCACTAGCGATGGGGTACAATGAGCAGTTCTTC. Its protein product is CASSQDGPLAMGYNEQFF.

The gene calls are TRBV19 and TRBJ2-3; 9 bases are shared with TRBD2. The CDR3 contains 17 residues. CDR1 and CDR2 (germline): LNHDA, SQIVND (reference sequence). Trimming cost V 3 bases and J 4 bases; bases outside gene matches: 11. CDR3 region: CASSISWSSGDADTQYF. The CDR3 nucleotides read TGTGCCAGTAGTATTAGTTGGTCTAGCGGGGACGCAGATACGCAGTATTTT.